This TCR beta chain derives from a study of blood T cell repertoires in COVID-19. Background on the study: Acute and convalescent COVID-19 samples came from the United States, Italy and Spain. The cDNA or gDNA used as material had been derived from T cells, B-cell-depleted T cells, or PBMCs.

With respect to this clone: The limits of the CDR3 on the DNA are not certain, so only TCRdb's listed CDR3 is given.

The Seattle patients, enrolled during active infection, were followed longitudinally. The V gene's germline CDR1 is LNHDA and CDR2 SQIVND (reference sequence). The CDR3 region is 15 residues in length, termini included. Source study methods: How many nucleated cells were present was estimated from reference gene primer amplification. The data were produced by immunoSEQ multiplex PCR, yet TCRdb's version contains in-frame clones alone and is incomplete. V and J calls and clone size come straight from that table; D and trimming were deduced from the DNA. The sample holds around 300,000 clones; over 80% are singletons and the top ten take roughly 6.1%.

The clonotype comes from a woman between 50 and 59 years old with COVID-19, enrolled during active disease. The rearrangement joins TRBV19 to TRBJ2-3; the D call in the table, TRBD2, was not verified against the DNA. The sample taken for sequencing was peripheral blood. The CDR3 is CASTSDARRRDTQYF.